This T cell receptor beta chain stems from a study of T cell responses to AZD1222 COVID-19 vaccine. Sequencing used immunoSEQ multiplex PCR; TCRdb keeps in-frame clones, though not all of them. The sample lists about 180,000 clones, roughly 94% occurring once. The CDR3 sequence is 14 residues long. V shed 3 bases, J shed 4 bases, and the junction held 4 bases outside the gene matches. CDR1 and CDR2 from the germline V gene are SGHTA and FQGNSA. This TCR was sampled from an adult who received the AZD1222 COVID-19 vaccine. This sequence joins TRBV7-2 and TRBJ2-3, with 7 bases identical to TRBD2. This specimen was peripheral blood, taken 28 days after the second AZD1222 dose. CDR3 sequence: CASSLSGRADTQYF. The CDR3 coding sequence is TGTGCCAGCAGCTTGTCGGGGAGGGCAGATACGCAGTATTTT.